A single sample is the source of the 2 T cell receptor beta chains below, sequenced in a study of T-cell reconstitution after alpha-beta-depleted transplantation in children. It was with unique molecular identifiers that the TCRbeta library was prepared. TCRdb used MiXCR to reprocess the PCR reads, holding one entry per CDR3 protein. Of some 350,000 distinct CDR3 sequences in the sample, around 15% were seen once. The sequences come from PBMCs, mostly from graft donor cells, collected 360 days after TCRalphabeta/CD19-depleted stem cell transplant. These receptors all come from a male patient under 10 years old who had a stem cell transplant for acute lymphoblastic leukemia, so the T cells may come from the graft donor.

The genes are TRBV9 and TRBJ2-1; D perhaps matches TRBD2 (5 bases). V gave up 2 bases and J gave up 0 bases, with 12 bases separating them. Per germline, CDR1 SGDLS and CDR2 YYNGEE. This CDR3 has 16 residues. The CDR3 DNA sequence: TGTGCCAGCAGCGTTAGGGCGGGCCTCTCCTACAATGAGCAGTTCTTC. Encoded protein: CASSVRAGLSYNEQFF.

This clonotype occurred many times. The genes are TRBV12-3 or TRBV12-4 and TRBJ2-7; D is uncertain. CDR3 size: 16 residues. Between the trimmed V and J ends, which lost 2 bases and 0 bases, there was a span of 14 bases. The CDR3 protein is CASSLSRGRSSYEQYF. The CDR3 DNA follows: TGTGCCAGCAGTTTATCTCGCGGCAGGAGCTCCTACGAGCAGTACTTC.